The sequence of this T cell receptor beta chain was determined in a study of human T cells and chemical hapten exposure. This clonotype was seen a handful of times. MiXCR was run by TCRdb on the 5' RACE reads, yielding one entry per CDR3 protein. The data show under 150,000 distinct CDR3 sequences, 19% seen once. The CDR3 covers 15 residues. Trimming took 0 bases from V and 0 from J, leaving 9 bases between them. CDR1 and CDR2 (germline): MGHRA, YSYEKL. Researchers extracted total RNA from unfractionated whole blood. The rearrangement links TRBV4-1 to TRBJ2-7; D not resolved. The receptor comes from a human donor in good health. The CDR3 region is CASSQELGRSYEQYF. The CDR3 nucleotides read TGCGCCAGCAGCCAAGAGTTAGGGCGCTCCTACGAGCAGTACTTC.